Sequencing of this TCR beta chain was carried out in a study of cytomegalovirus exposure and HLA in healthy donors. This PCR relied on a set of 60 Vbeta primers and 13 Jbeta primers. The repertoire was sequenced with immunoSEQ multiplex PCR; TCRdb's copy has only in-frame clones and lacks some. The data contain roughly 160,000 clones, roughly 80% of them singletons. Trimming removed 5 bases at V and 0 bases at J, with 9 bases between. The CDR3 runs 14 residues. Looked up from germline, CDR1 is MGHRA and CDR2 is YSYEKL. The sample taken for sequencing was PBMCs. This clonotype was obtained from a man aged 25-40 years in good health and CMV-seropositive. This rearrangement joins TRBV4-1 to TRBJ2-3; a possible D gene is TRBD2 (5 bases). The CDR3 here is CASSSRTSTDTQYF. In nucleotides, the CDR3 is TGCGCCAGCAGCTCCCGGACTAGCACAGATACGCAGTATTTT.